Each of the 5 T cell receptor beta chains below was sequenced from the same sample in a study of OX40 agonist ivuxolimab in advanced cancers. Sequenced by immunoSEQ multiplex PCR; TCRdb stores in-frame clones only, minus some. Of almost 70,000 clones in the sample, more than 85% were seen once. This sample comprised CD4+ or CD8+ T cells sorted from blood, obtained in a trial of the OX40 agonist ivuxolimab. The source is an adult with an advanced solid tumor such as melanoma, head and neck, liver or kidney cancer.

V is TRBV28 and J is TRBJ1-3; 8 bases match TRBD1. With V trimmed by 7 bases and J by 3 bases, 8 bases remained unmatched. This CDR3 has 15 amino acids. Per germline, CDR1 MDHEN and CDR2 SYDVKM. The CDR3: CASTPPGTGGNTIYF. The CDR3 nucleotides are TGTGCCAGCACCCCCCCCGGGACAGGTGGAAACACCATATATTTT.

This CDR3 reads CASNELAGVANTGELFF. CDR3 nucleotides: TGTGCCAGCAATGAACTAGCGGGAGTGGCTAACACCGGGGAGCTGTTTTTT. V and J are TRBV28 and TRBJ2-2; 11 bases match TRBD2. CDR3 length equals 17 residues. Trimming took 7 bases from V and 2 from J; bases not matched to a gene: 9. Germline V gene sequence: CDR1 MDHEN, CDR2 SYDVKM.

This chain connects TRBV19 to TRBJ2-2; the match to TRBD2 covers 16 bases. The CDR3 length is 18 residues. The V gene's germline CDR1 is LNHDA and CDR2 SQIVND (reference sequence). Trimming removed 4 bases from V and 0 bases from J; junction bases left unmatched: 2. Here the CDR3 reads CASSTGTSGRANTGELFF. In nucleotides, the CDR3 is TGTGCCAGTAGTACAGGGACTAGCGGGAGGGCGAACACCGGGGAGCTGTTTTTT.

The V call is TRBV18, the J call TRBJ2-7, with 7 positions matching TRBD1. The germline V gene has CDR1 KGHSH and CDR2 LQKENI. This CDR3 region has 14 residues. The ends lost 5 bases at V and 3 bases at J; junction bases unmatched: 7. Written as DNA, the CDR3 is TGTGCCAGCTCAGATATGGCAGGGGGCTACGAGCAGTACTTC. Protein product: CASSDMAGGYEQYF.

This chain joins TRBV19 and TRBJ2-2; 7 bases match TRBD2. Germline assignment: CDR1 LNHDA and CDR2 SQIVND (reference sequence). This CDR3 region has 15 residues. Unmatched junction bases numbered 11, after V lost 7 bases and J lost 6 bases. The CDR3 reads CASKGGRGQSGELFF. CDR3 nucleotides: TGTGCCAGTAAGGGCGGGAGAGGCCAGTCCGGGGAGCTGTTTTTT.